The 14 T cell receptor beta chains below come from one sample, sequenced in a study of cytomegalovirus exposure and HLA in healthy donors. Profiled with immunoSEQ multiplex PCR; TCRdb holds only in-frame clones, not every one. The table records hundreds of thousands of clones, roughly 91% of them present only once. Source material: PBMCs. These receptors originate from a woman under 30 in good health and CMV-seropositive.

This clone is a singleton in its sample. The chain carries TRBV7-8 and TRBJ1-2; 8 bases match TRBD1. Germline V gene data show CDR1 as SGHVS and CDR2 as FQNEAQ. Germline trimming cut 3 bases from V and 5 bases from J; bases unmatched to any gene: 17. There are 18 residues in the CDR3. CDR3: CASSFPTLRQGTRYGYTF. CDR3 in DNA: TGTGCCAGCAGCTTCCCCACGCTCAGACAGGGGACACGGTATGGCTACACCTTC.

This chain links TRBV27 with TRBJ2-7; 9 nucleotides match TRBD2. Germline lookup yields CDR1 MNHEY and CDR2 SMNVEV (reference sequence). V was pared by 5 bases and J by 6 bases, with 5 bases of the junction left unmatched. The CDR3 runs 13 residues. The CDR3 region has the DNA TGTGCCAGCAGTATAGCGGGAGAATCCGAGCAGTACTTC. Translation gives CASSIAGESEQYF.

Ten or more counts support this clone. CDR3 in DNA: TGTGCCAGCAAAGCCGGCGGGTTGGGGCGGGAGGACCCCTACGAGCAGTACTTC. Protein sequence: CASKAGGLGREDPYEQYF. This chain links TRBV28 with TRBJ2-7; 8 bases map to TRBD2. Germline V CDR1 and CDR2: MDHEN, SYDVKM. The CDR3 is made up of 18 amino acids. V trimming: 7 bases; J trimming: 2 bases; junction bases outside the gene matches: 19.

The chain is built from TRBV4-1 and TRBJ1-5; 7 nucleotides line up with TRBD1. Trimming at V came to 1 base and at J to 5 bases, leaving 14 bases not matched to a gene. CDR1 is MGHRA, CDR2 YSYEKL, per germline. The CDR3 runs to 18 residues. The CDR3 nucleotides read TGCGCCAGCAGCCAAGCGATGAGGGGGCAAGGTCGACATCAGCCCCAGCATTTT. Translated: CASSQAMRGQGRHQPQHF.

V usage is TRBV27 and J usage is TRBJ2-2; TRBD1 agrees at 8 bases. This CDR3 is 17 amino acids long. With 6 bases clipped from V and 7 bases from J, the junction kept 16 bases outside the gene matches. CDR1 is MNHEY, CDR2 SMNVEV, per germline (reference sequence). The CDR3 spells CASRSITGRGRFGELFF. The CDR3 nucleotides read TGTGCCAGCAGATCCATCACGGGCAGGGGGCGGTTCGGGGAGCTGTTTTTT.

V gene TRBV28 combines with J gene TRBJ2-2; 7 nucleotides agree with TRBD2. CDR1 is MDHEN and CDR2 is SYDVKM in the germline V gene. Trimming removed 2 bases from V and 4 bases from J; junction bases left unmatched: 4. The CDR3 has 15 residues. The CDR3 DNA follows: TGTGCCAGCAGTTTAGGGGGGGTTTCCACCGGGGAGCTGTTTTTT. Translated: CASSLGGVSTGELFF.

The rearrangement links TRBV10-1 to TRBJ2-7; 7 nucleotides align to TRBD1. CDR3 length: 14 amino acids. Trimming took 3 bases from V and 3 from J; bases not matched to a gene: 5. Germline V gives CDR1 WNHNN, CDR2 SYGVQD (reference sequence). The CDR3 DNA reads as TGCGCCAGCAGTGATCCGGGACAGCTCTACGAGCAGTACTTC. This codes for CASSDPGQLYEQYF.

This clone was detected once. The chain recombines TRBV7-7 with TRBJ2-7, with TRBD2 matching over 12 bases. The V segment lost 5 bases and the J segment 6 bases; nucleotides outside the gene matches: 11. CDR1 SSHAT and CDR2 FNYEAQ come from the germline V gene (reference sequence). The CDR3 covers 16 residues. CDR3 bases: TGTGCCAGCAGCCCCTCCCGACTAGCGGGAGTAGGCGAGCAGTACTTC. It encodes CASSPSRLAGVGEQYF.

The chain uses TRBV19 and TRBJ2-7; D is unclear. V was clipped by 3 bases and J by 3 bases, with 9 bases between them. Germline lookup yields CDR1 LNHDA and CDR2 SQIVND (reference sequence). The CDR3 consists of 13 residues. The CDR3 loop is CASSMPGRYEQYF. The CDR3 DNA is TGTGCCAGTAGTATGCCAGGTCGCTACGAGCAGTACTTC.

The V gene is TRBV9, the J gene TRBJ2-7; 8 bases fit TRBD2. CDR1 is SGDLS, CDR2 YYNGEE, per germline. The CDR3 length is 15 residues. Trimming at V came to 4 bases and at J to 2 bases, leaving 8 bases not matched to a gene. CDR3 DNA: TGTGCCAGCAGCCCCCAACTAGCGGCCGCCTACGAGCAGTACTTC. This sequence encodes CASSPQLAAAYEQYF.

The genes are TRBV28 and TRBJ1-4; D possibly corresponds to TRBD1 (6 bases). The ends were cut back, 6 bases at V and 0 bases at J, with 14 bases in the middle. CDR1 is MDHEN and CDR2 is SYDVKM in the germline V gene. The CDR3 covers 16 residues. CDR3 loop: CASSTADSATNEKLFF. DNA for the CDR3: TGTGCCAGCAGCACCGCGGACAGTGCAACTAATGAAAAACTGTTTTTT.

In its sample, this clone was seen a few times. The chain links TRBV5-1 to TRBJ1-2; TRBD1 agrees at 7 bases. The CDR3 extends over 15 amino acids. V gave up 1 base and J gave up 4 bases; unmatched junction bases: 7. Germline V gene lookup returns CDR1 SGHRS and CDR2 YFSETQ. CDR3 loop: CASSLTSTGVYGYTF. The CDR3 DNA sequence: TGCGCCAGCAGCTTGACGAGTACAGGGGTCTATGGCTACACCTTC.

The J gene is TRBJ1-5, the V gene TRBV2, with 10 bases that match TRBD1. Germline V gene sequence: CDR1 SNHLY, CDR2 FYNNEI. V trimming: 6 bases; J trimming: 5 bases; junction bases outside the gene matches: 4. The CDR3 contains 14 residues. This CDR3 reads CASRAGTGDQPQHF. The CDR3 coding sequence is TGTGCCAGCAGGGCCGGGACAGGGGATCAGCCCCAGCATTTT.

The chain employs TRBV30 and TRBJ1-1, with D possibly TRBD1 on 5 matching bases. Germline V CDR1 and CDR2: GTSNPN, SVGIG (reference sequence). The CDR3 extends over 14 amino acids. Deletions cut 3 bases from V and 0 bases from J, with 11 bases between. CDR3 nucleotides: TGTGCCTGGAGGGGCGGGGCTATGAACACTGAAGCTTTCTTT. Protein: CAWRGGAMNTEAFF.